This T cell receptor (beta chain) was observed in a study of blood T cell repertoires in COVID-19. For the study at large: Sites across the United States, Italy and Spain contributed samples from acute and convalescent COVID-19. From T cells, B-cell-depleted T cells, or PBMCs came the material, which was cDNA or gDNA.

Original analysis: Counts of nucleated cells, estimated from reference gene primer amplification, were obtained. Profiled with immunoSEQ multiplex PCR; TCRdb holds only in-frame clones, not every one. V, J and clone size are those of that table, while D and trimming were read from the DNA. The table lists about 180,000 clones, about four fifths of them singletons. This receptor was identified in a human donor in a cohort sampled during active COVID-19. Sequencing used peripheral blood.

The CDR3 loop is CASSPGTHNEQFF. The CDR3 DNA sequence: TGTGCCAGCAGCCCAGGGACTCACAATGAGCAGTTCTTC. The chain recombines TRBV11-2 with TRBJ2-1, with D possibly matching TRBD2 (6 bases). With 5 bases removed from V and 5 bases from J, the gap between germline ends came to 10 bases. CDR1 SGHAT and CDR2 FQNNGV come from the germline V gene. The CDR3 is 13 residues long.